The next 9 T cell receptor beta chains were all read from a single sample in a study of blood T cell repertoires in COVID-19. Measured with immunoSEQ multiplex PCR; TCRdb has only the in-frame clones, and not every one. The data contain around 270,000 clones, around 82% of them seen just once; the ten biggest clones take up 0.85% to 0.9%. The sequenced sample consisted of peripheral blood. The receptors here all came from a human donor with COVID-19, enrolled during active disease. The donor label of this sample is uncertain.

About this clone: The germline gene is not matched at one end of the junction; a read error may be the cause. This sequence joins TRBV7-7 and TRBJ2-1; D gene ambiguous. The CDR3 length is 18 residues. Per germline, CDR1 SSHAT and CDR2 FNYEAQ (reference sequence). The CDR3 bases are TGTGCTAGCAGCTCGACCCTAGGAGACCAGTACTCCTACAATGAGCAGTTCTTC. Encoded protein: CASSSTLGDQYSYNEQFF.

CDR3 nucleotides: TGTGCCTGGAGTGGGGGACTAGCGGGAGGGCGCGGAGAGCAGTTCTTC. This codes for CAWSGGLAGGRGEQFF. The V and J genes are TRBV30 and TRBJ2-1; TRBD2 matches 16 bases. The CDR3 contains 16 residues. The germline CDR1 and CDR2 sequences are GTSNPN and SVGIG (reference sequence). V dropped 1 base and J dropped 10; count of bases not matched to a gene: 7.

V and J are TRBV7-2 and TRBJ1-2, with D tentatively TRBD1 (5 bases). The CDR3 is 13 amino acids. Germline V gene sequence: CDR1 SGHTA, CDR2 FQGNSA. V dropped 2 bases and J dropped 5 bases, with 9 bases sitting between them. The CDR3 is CASSLRSGYGYTF. CDR3 nucleotide sequence: TGTGCCAGCAGCTTACGTTCAGGGTATGGCTACACCTTC.

This clone occurred a few times. This chain connects TRBV28 to TRBJ1-2, with 8 bases identical to TRBD1. The germline V gene has CDR1 MDHEN and CDR2 SYDVKM. After removal of 3 bases from V and 11 bases from J, the junction contained 11 bases not matched to a gene. CDR3 length: 14 residues. The chain's CDR3 is CASSFPSGTGVYTF. The DNA of the CDR3 is TGTGCCAGCAGTTTCCCCTCCGGGACAGGCGTTTACACCTTC.

The CDR3 loop is CASVEGANYGYTF. The CDR3, as DNA: TGTGCCTCGGTGGAAGGGGCCAACTATGGCTACACCTTC. This chain uses TRBV28 with TRBJ1-2; possible D gene TRBD1, 5 bases. This CDR3 comprises 13 residues. Trimming took off 11 bases at V and 2 bases at J, with 15 bases between the two ends. From germline, CDR1 is MDHEN and CDR2 SYDVKM.

The V gene is TRBV27, the J gene TRBJ2-2; no clear D gene. V lost 6 bases, J lost 3 bases, and 14 bases lay in between. Germline CDR1 reads MNHEY; CDR2 reads SMNVEV (reference sequence). The length of the CDR3 is 15 residues. CDR3 sequence (DNA): TGTGCCAGCAGACCGCATAACAGCTACACCGGGGAGCTGTTTTTT. This translates into CASRPHNSYTGELFF.

V is TRBV7-3 and J is TRBJ2-5, with D hard to call. Looked up from germline, CDR1 is SGHTA and CDR2 is FQGTGA. V was clipped by 1 base and J by 3 bases, with 9 bases between them. The CDR3 has 14 amino acids. CDR3 DNA: TGTGCCAGCAGCTTAAGCGGAAGAGAAGAGACCCAGTACTTC. It translates to CASSLSGREETQYF.

The chain joins TRBV28 to TRBJ2-7, with TRBD1 as a possible D gene (5 bases). Germline V gene data show CDR1 as MDHEN and CDR2 as SYDVKM. The CDR3 contains 14 residues. With 2 bases removed from V and 4 bases from J, the gap between germline ends came to 12 bases. The CDR3 region has the DNA TGTGCCAGCAGTTTACCGACAGACGGATACGAGCAGTACTTC. Its translation is CASSLPTDGYEQYF.

The chain links TRBV6-1 to TRBJ1-2; D perhaps matches TRBD1 (6 bases). Germline CDR1 MNHNS, CDR2 SASEGT. The CDR3 runs to 15 residues. The V and J ends lost 2 bases and 7 bases respectively, with 17 bases between them. CDR3 sequence (DNA): TGTGCCAGCAGTGAATGGACAGATTGGGGGTCTGGCTACACCTTC. Its protein is CASSEWTDWGSGYTF.